Listed below are T cell receptor beta chains from one sample, sequenced in a study of OX40 agonist ivuxolimab in advanced cancers. Measured with immunoSEQ multiplex PCR; TCRdb has only the in-frame clones, and not every one. The table records some 94,000 clones, around 96% of them present only once. The sample was CD4+ or CD8+ T cells sorted from blood, taken in a trial of the OX40 agonist ivuxolimab. The receptor set was obtained from an adult with an advanced solid tumor such as melanoma, head and neck, liver or kidney cancer. CDR3s include the opening cysteine and the closing phenylalanine or tryptophan. The order of the fields is clone size, J gene, D gene, V gene, CDR3 length, CDR3 DNA, CDR3 protein. A D gene is named only where the DNA matches it firmly. The size entry is marked missing in some rows and otherwise reads once, few, many or a size class.

-	TRBJ1-3	-	TRBV7-2	15	TGTGCCAGCAGCTTAGACTCGGGACCTGGAAACACCATATATTTT	CASSLDSGPGNTIYF
-	TRBJ2-3	TRBD2	TRBV28	14	TGTGCCAGCCTGCGGCGGGGGGGCGTAGATACGCAGTATTTT	CASLRRGGVDTQYF
-	TRBJ2-1	TRBD1	TRBV28	17	TGTGCCAGCAGTTTGGGTCCTGGGACAGGGAGGGGCAATGAGCAGTTCTTC	CASSLGPGTGRGNEQFF
-	TRBJ2-2	-	TRBV28	15	TGTGCCAGCAGTTTTAGGGTCTCAGGGTCCGGGGAGCTGTTTTTT	CASSFRVSGSGELFF
-	TRBJ2-2	-	TRBV4-1	15	TGCGCCAGCAGGCCTCCACTAGCTCTCCCCGGGGAGCTGTTTTTT	CASRPPLALPGELFF
once	TRBJ2-7	-	TRBV7-6	14	TGTGCCAGCAGCTTAGGAGGCGGGACCTACGAGCAGTACTTC	CASSLGGGTYEQYF
-	TRBJ2-3	-	TRBV2	15	TGTGCCAGCAGTGAATTGGGGGACTCCACAGATACGCAGTATTTT	CASSELGDSTDTQYF
-	TRBJ2-3	-	TRBV9	15	TGTGCCAGCAGCGTCCTCGGGGATACCACAGATACGCAGTATTTT	CASSVLGDTTDTQYF
-	TRBJ2-2	TRBD2	TRBV14	16	TGTGCCAGCAGCCTTACTAGCGGGGTCCCCCCCGGGGAGCTGTTTTTT	CASSLTSGVPPGELFF
-	TRBJ2-5	TRBD2	TRBV6-5	14	TGTGCCAGCCGGACGGGGAGGGCGACAGAGACCCAGTACTTC	CASRTGRATETQYF
-	TRBJ1-1	-	TRBV5-4	13	TGTGCCAGCGGCAACTTCTTGGGGACTGAAGCTTTCTTT	CASGNFLGTEAFF
-	TRBJ2-3	TRBD2	TRBV15	19	TGTGCCACCAGCAGAGGAACCGGGACTAGCGGGAGGGCCGCAGATACGCAGTATTTT	CATSRGTGTSGRAADTQYF
-	TRBJ2-5	-	TRBV7-8	15	TGTGCCAGCAGCCCCACGGTTCCGTACCAAGAGACCCAGTACTTC	CASSPTVPYQETQYF
-	TRBJ2-7	-	TRBV7-9	14	TGTGCCAGCAGCCTAGTCAGGTACCCCTACGAGCAGTACTTC	CASSLVRYPYEQYF
few	TRBJ1-5	-	TRBV19	14	TGTGCCAGTAGTATCCTGGCCGGGAATCAGCCCCAGCATTTT	CASSILAGNQPQHF
-	TRBJ1-5	-	TRBV27	15	TGTGCCAGCAGTTTATTCGGGGAATCGGGTCAGCCCCAGCATTTT	CASSLFGESGQPQHF
-	TRBJ1-1	-	TRBV6-5	14	TGTGCCAGCAGCCCCGCCCCGGGGGCGTCTGAAGCTTTCTTT	CASSPAPGASEAFF
-	TRBJ2-1	-	TRBV29-1	10	TGCAGCGTTGAAAACAATGAGCAGTTCTTC	CSVENNEQFF
-	TRBJ2-3	TRBD2	TRBV13	16	TGTGCCAGCAGCTTAAGTTGGGGAGGGCGCACAGATACGCAGTATTTT	CASSLSWGGRTDTQYF
-	TRBJ1-4	-	TRBV7-9	15	TGTGCCAGCAGCCAAGTCGAGGGTCGGGCTGAAAAACTGTTTTTT	CASSQVEGRAEKLFF
-	TRBJ2-2	-	TRBV5-4	12	TGTGCCAGCAGCTTGGATTACGGGGAGCTGTTTTTT	CASSLDYGELFF
-	TRBJ1-3	-	TRBV7-8	13	TGTGCCAGCAACCGGGGACTTTCAGACACCATATATTTT	CASNRGLSDTIYF
-	TRBJ2-7	TRBD1	TRBV5-1	16	TGCGCCAGCAGCTTACCCCGGGACAGCTACTCCTACGAGCAGTACTTC	CASSLPRDSYSYEQYF
-	TRBJ2-4	-	TRBV7-8	16	TGTGCCAGCAGCTTGGGTCAGAGACTAGCCAAAAACATTCAGTACTTC	CASSLGQRLAKNIQYF